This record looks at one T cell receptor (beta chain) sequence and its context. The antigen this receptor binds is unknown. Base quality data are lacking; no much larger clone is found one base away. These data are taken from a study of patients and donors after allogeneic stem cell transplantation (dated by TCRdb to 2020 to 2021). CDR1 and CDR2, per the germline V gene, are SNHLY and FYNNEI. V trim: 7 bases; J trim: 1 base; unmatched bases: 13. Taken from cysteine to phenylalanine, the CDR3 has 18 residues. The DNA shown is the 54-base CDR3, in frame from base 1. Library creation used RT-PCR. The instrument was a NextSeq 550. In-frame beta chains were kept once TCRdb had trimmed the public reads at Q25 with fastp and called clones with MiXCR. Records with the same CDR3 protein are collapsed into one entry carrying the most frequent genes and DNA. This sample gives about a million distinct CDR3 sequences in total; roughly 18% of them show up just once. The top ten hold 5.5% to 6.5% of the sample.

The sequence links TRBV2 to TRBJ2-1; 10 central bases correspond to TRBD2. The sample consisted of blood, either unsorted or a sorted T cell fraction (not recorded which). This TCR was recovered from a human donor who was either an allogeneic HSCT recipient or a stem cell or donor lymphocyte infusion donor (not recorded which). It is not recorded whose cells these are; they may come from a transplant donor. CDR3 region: CASTGGAGGLKSYNEQFF. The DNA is TGTGCCAGCACCGGGGGAGCGGGGGGGCTAAAGTCCTACAATGAGCAGTTCTTC.